This T cell receptor (beta chain) was sequenced in a study of beta chain features in type 1 diabetes. TCRB transcripts that were expressed got sequenced, as all of the isolated RNA had been reverse transcribed. The protocol was immunoSEQ multiplex PCR, while the TCRdb copy is restricted to in-frame clones and leaves out a portion. The sample contains a few hundred thousand clones, around 10% of which appear only once. The germline CDR1 and CDR2 sequences are SGHRS and YFSETQ. With 4 bases removed from V and 1 base from J, the gap between germline ends came to 11 bases. This CDR3 spans 14 amino acids. Study-level points and caveats: Moderate yet significant TCRB CDR3 shortening was seen in Type 1 diabetes patients in all four CD4+ subsets.

Points on this clone: Its target is not known. Other nucleotide sequences in the sample specify the same CDR3.

The sequence came from a woman aged 25 to 39 in good health. The gene calls are TRBV5-1 and TRBJ1-1, with TRBD1 as a possible D gene (6 bases). Sequenced sample: naive CD4+ T cells from blood. The CDR3: CASSRGTANTEAFF. CDR3 in DNA: TGCGCCAGCAGCAGGGGGACGGCGAACACTGAAGCTTTCTTT. Based on the CDR3 plus reference TRBV5-1 and TRBJ1-1, the full variable domain is KAGVTQTPRYLIKTRGQQVTLSCSPISGHRSVSWYQQTPGQGLQFLFEYFSETQRNKGNFPGRFSGRQFSNSRSEMNVSTLELGDSALYLCASSRGTANTEAFFGQGTRLTVV.